The rows below give T cell receptor beta chains drawn from one sample of a study of T cell repertoires in cytomegalovirus infection. These receptors are not linked to any known antigen. TCRdb reprocessed the reads with MiXCR, giving one entry per CDR3 protein. The repertoire holds about 890,000 distinct CDR3 sequences, with 25% to 40% as singletons. The source was cultured CD8+ T cells from PBMCs, collected from culture after CMV antigen stimulation. Receptor source: a human donor in good health (CMV status not recorded). Some clones in this sample may be carry-over from other donors' samples. Each CDR3 is given with its conserved first and last residue. A D gene is named only where the DNA matches it firmly. Rows may omit the clone size; those that give it use once, few, many or a size class.

cdr3_aa,cdr3_nt,d_call,clone_size,j_call,v_call
CASRQRTGIVAYAGELFF,TGTGCCAGCAGACAACGGACAGGGATCGTCGCTTACGCCGGGGAGCTGTTTTTT,TRBD1,few,TRBJ2-2,TRBV6-1
CASSLGSWTYRHF,TGTGCCAGCAGCCTGGGTAGCTGGACATATCGGCATTTT,-,few,TRBJ1-5,TRBV12-3/TRBV12-4
CASSEDGGLADTQYF,TGTGCCAGCAGTGAAGACGGGGGGCTTGCAGATACGCAGTATTTT,-,-,TRBJ2-3,TRBV2
CSARAEQGYTEAFF,TGCAGTGCTAGAGCTGAACAGGGATACACTGAAGCTTTCTTT,-,-,TRBJ1-1,TRBV20-1
CASSSYRGGPYNEQFF,TGTGCCAGTAGTTCTTATCGGGGGGGCCCCTACAATGAGCAGTTCTTC,TRBD2,few,TRBJ2-1,TRBV19
CATGDGYTF,TGTGCAACAGGGGATGGCTACACCTTC,TRBD1,-,TRBJ1-2,TRBV6-2/TRBV6-3
CASNGGQNTEAFF,TGTGCCAGCAATGGGGGCCAGAACACTGAAGCTTTCTTT,-,-,TRBJ1-1,TRBV2
CATSRSSGGLYYEQYF,TGTGCCACCAGCAGATCAAGCGGGGGCCTTTACTACGAGCAGTACTTC,TRBD2,-,TRBJ2-7,TRBV15
CASSYLRDRGLVRQPQHF,TGTGCCAGCAGTTACCTCCGGGACAGGGGGCTGGTTCGGCAGCCCCAGCATTTT,TRBD1,-,TRBJ1-5,TRBV6-2/TRBV6-3
CSVPDRGYNEQFF,TGCAGCGTTCCAGACAGGGGGTACAATGAGCAGTTCTTC,TRBD1,-,TRBJ2-1,TRBV29-1
CSARGRGWSTDTQYF,TGCAGTGCTAGGGGGCGGGGGTGGAGCACAGATACGCAGTATTTT,TRBD2,-,TRBJ2-3,TRBV20-1
CASSLAVTGGDLTF,TGTGCCAGCAGCTTAGCGGTGACAGGCGGGGACTTGACCTTC,-,-,TRBJ1-2,TRBV7-9
CASSAKGVNTEAFF,TGTGCCAGCAGCGCTAAAGGAGTGAACACTGAAGCTTTCTTT,-,-,TRBJ1-1,TRBV12-3/TRBV12-4
CASSSQEGGPSYNEQFF,TGTGCCAGCAGCTCCCAGGAGGGGGGCCCGTCCTACAATGAGCAGTTCTTC,-,many,TRBJ2-1,TRBV12-3/TRBV12-4
CASSLEGAFYNEQFF,TGTGCCAGCAGTTTGGAGGGGGCCTTCTACAATGAGCAGTTCTTC,-,-,TRBJ2-1,TRBV28
CASSTFFTSGTGELFF,TGTGCCAGCAGCACATTTTTTACCTCGGGGACCGGGGAGCTGTTTTTT,-,-,TRBJ2-2,TRBV5-6
CASSFGLLSGNTIYF,TGTGCCAGCAGCTTCGGGCTTCTTTCTGGAAACACCATATATTTT,-,few,TRBJ1-3,TRBV7-6
CASSKTLVEGGFQPQHF,TGTGCCAGCAGCAAAACCCTTGTGGAGGGGGGCTTTCAGCCCCAGCATTTT,-,-,TRBJ1-5,TRBV28
CASSLVAGPNYNEQFF,TGTGCCAGCAGCTTAGTGGCGGGGCCAAACTACAATGAGCAGTTCTTC,-,-,TRBJ2-1,TRBV7-4
CASSGVDYEAFF,TGTGCCAGCAGTGGGGTGGATTATGAAGCTTTCTTT,-,few,TRBJ1-1,TRBV6-2/TRBV6-3
CASSSENKGDTEAFF,TGTGCCAGCAGCTCTGAAAATAAGGGGGACACTGAAGCTTTCTTT,-,-,TRBJ1-1,TRBV7-6
CASSQEHRGQKHRETQYF,TGCGCCAGCAGCCAAGAACACAGAGGGCAAAAGCATCGGGAGACCCAGTACTTC,-,few,TRBJ2-5,TRBV4-1
CASSFTGQANYEQYF,TGCGCCAGCAGTTTTACAGGGCAAGCTAACTACGAGCAGTACTTC,-,few,TRBJ2-7,TRBV5-1
CASSSGGNTDTQYF,TGTGCCAGCAGTAGCGGGGGGAACACAGATACGCAGTATTTT,TRBD2,few,TRBJ2-3,TRBV27
CASSRRGRTDTQYF,TGTGCCAGCAGTAGGCGGGGACGCACAGATACGCAGTATTTT,-,-,TRBJ2-3,TRBV27
CSVEDPRRGSYNEQFF,TGCAGCGTTGAAGACCCGCGCAGGGGATCCTACAATGAGCAGTTCTTC,-,-,TRBJ2-1,TRBV29-1
CASGLGQGGYEQYF,TGTGCTAGTGGTTTGGGACAGGGAGGCTACGAGCAGTACTTC,-,-,TRBJ2-7,TRBV12-5
CASRELMNTEAFF,TGTGCCAGCAGGGAACTAATGAACACTGAAGCTTTCTTT,-,-,TRBJ1-1,TRBV6-8
CASSLVAARTNEQFF,TGTGCCAGCAGCTTAGTGGCAGCAAGGACCAATGAGCAGTTCTTC,-,many,TRBJ2-1,TRBV7-9
CASSSRGGRGNEQFF,TGTGCCAGCAGTTCACGGGGGGGCCGGGGCAATGAGCAGTTCTTC,TRBD2,-,TRBJ2-1,TRBV27
CASSLADNTEAFF,TGTGCCAGCAGTTTAGCAGACAACACTGAAGCTTTCTTT,-,-,TRBJ1-1,TRBV27
CASSLAAEANYGYTF,TGCGCCAGCAGCTTGGCGGCAGAAGCTAACTATGGCTACACCTTC,-,-,TRBJ1-2,TRBV5-1
CASSEARGGTNTEAFF,TGTGCCAGCAGTGAAGCGCGCGGTGGGACGAACACTGAAGCTTTCTTT,-,-,TRBJ1-1,TRBV2
CASSALTGLTDTQYF,TGCGCCAGCAGCGCCCTGACAGGGCTCACAGATACGCAGTATTTT,TRBD1,many,TRBJ2-3,TRBV5-1
CASSYGQNQPQHF,TGTGCCAGCAGTTACGGACAGAATCAGCCCCAGCATTTT,-,many,TRBJ1-5,TRBV6-6
CASSPTGWNSPLHF,TGTGCCAGCAGTCCGACGGGTTGGAATTCACCCCTCCACTTT,-,-,TRBJ1-6,TRBV12-3/TRBV12-4